Listed below are T cell receptor beta chains from one sample, sequenced in a study of T-cell reconstitution after alpha-beta-depleted transplantation in children. TCRdb ran MiXCR on the PCR reads and lists one entry per CDR3 protein. The table includes around 110,000 distinct CDR3 sequences, 10% detected once. This sample comprised PBMCs, obtained before TCRalphabeta/CD19-depleted stem cell transplant. These receptors all stem from a boy aged 2 to 9 with acute lymphoblastic leukemia, due to receive a stem cell transplant. Both conserved end residues are part of each CDR3. The order of the fields is clone size, J gene, V gene, CDR3 protein. Size values are once, few and many counts, or a class for expanded clones, and some rows have none.

size: -; J: TRBJ2-1; V: TRBV3-1; CDR3: CASSRTSGREQFF
size: few; J: TRBJ2-3; V: TRBV27; CDR3: CASREGAGSTDTQYF
size: -; J: TRBJ2-1; V: TRBV2; CDR3: CASSAPSGGYNEQFF
size: many; J: TRBJ2-5; V: TRBV5-1; CDR3: CASSLEGGGETQYF
size: many; J: TRBJ2-3; V: TRBV20-1; CDR3: CSVNPGLVGTDTQYF
size: many; J: TRBJ2-2; V: TRBV4-1; CDR3: CASSAFHRGRNTGELFF
size: -; J: TRBJ2-7; V: TRBV27; CDR3: CASSVKLGPYEQYF
size: few; J: TRBJ2-1; V: TRBV25-1; CDR3: CASSENVWGEDYNEQFF
size: -; J: TRBJ1-2; V: TRBV27; CDR3: CASSRDRINYGYTF
size: -; J: TRBJ2-7; V: TRBV7-9; CDR3: CASSSQRLVQSSYEQYF
size: many; J: TRBJ2-1; V: TRBV3-1; CDR3: CASSQGQVNEQFF
size: -; J: TRBJ1-1; V: TRBV5-5; CDR3: CASIDRERGTEAFF
size: -; J: TRBJ2-7; V: TRBV27; CDR3: CASSLSGVTYEQYF
size: -; J: TRBJ2-1; V: TRBV11-1; CDR3: CASSSAGTSSYNEQFF
size: many; J: TRBJ2-3; V: TRBV7-2; CDR3: CASSKRVVTDTQYF
size: many; J: TRBJ2-1; V: TRBV12-3/TRBV12-4; CDR3: CASSWGAGTSYNEQFF
size: few; J: TRBJ1-5; V: TRBV20-1; CDR3: CSARRGIDPNSNQPQHF
size: few; J: TRBJ2-1; V: TRBV3-1; CDR3: CASKLAGGPNEQFF
size: few; J: TRBJ2-7; V: TRBV29-1; CDR3: CSVAASGNIEQYF
size: many; J: TRBJ2-5; V: TRBV5-1; CDR3: CASSLVGDGETQYF
size: -; J: TRBJ2-2; V: TRBV25-1; CDR3: CASSGGQGPGELFF
size: -; J: TRBJ2-7; V: TRBV7-9; CDR3: CASSSQGPTREQYF
size: few; J: TRBJ2-1; V: TRBV27; CDR3: CASSQTSGWEGEQFF
size: -; J: TRBJ1-6; V: TRBV2; CDR3: CAILSTGGLSPLHF
size: -; J: TRBJ2-2; V: TRBV11-2; CDR3: CASSFRQGPTGELFF
size: few; J: TRBJ2-7; V: TRBV12-3/TRBV12-4; CDR3: CASSFGQFSYEQYF
size: few; J: TRBJ2-2; V: TRBV7-8; CDR3: CARGSGGPTGELFF
size: -; J: TRBJ2-5; V: TRBV5-5; CDR3: CASSLRDREVETQYF
size: many; J: TRBJ2-7; V: TRBV7-8; CDR3: CASSFPGQGNYEQYF
size: few; J: TRBJ2-4; V: TRBV20-1; CDR3: CSASLLAGAKNIQYF
size: few; J: TRBJ1-1; V: TRBV7-9; CDR3: CASSPENMNTEAFF
size: many; J: TRBJ2-2; V: TRBV6-1; CDR3: CASMRGPNTGELFF
size: many; J: TRBJ1-5; V: TRBV9; CDR3: CASGRQGNQPQHF
size: many; J: TRBJ2-1; V: TRBV5-4; CDR3: CASSLNWGYNEQFF
size: many; J: TRBJ1-2; V: TRBV29-1; CDR3: CSVGATNYGYTF
size: many; J: TRBJ2-2; V: TRBV20-1; CDR3: CSARPDGTGELFF
size: few; J: TRBJ1-2; V: TRBV12-3/TRBV12-4; CDR3: CASLKADGYTF
size: few; J: TRBJ2-1; V: TRBV5-1; CDR3: CASSGARGLGFF
size: few; J: TRBJ2-5; V: TRBV27; CDR3: CASRWARGRQETQYF
size: few; J: TRBJ2-5; V: TRBV20-1; CDR3: CCAYVRDRAQETQYF
size: few; J: TRBJ2-3; V: TRBV20-1; CDR3: CSARDRAGGRTDTQYF
size: many; J: TRBJ2-5; V: TRBV7-6; CDR3: CASTIQETQYF
size: few; J: TRBJ2-1; V: TRBV5-1; CDR3: CASGLDGGDEQFF
size: -; J: TRBJ2-7; V: TRBV27; CDR3: CASSFRSRRSYEQYF
size: -; J: TRBJ1-4; V: TRBV7-9; CDR3: CASSLDVGGEKLFF